This T cell receptor (beta chain) was captured in a study of T cell clonality in common variable immunodeficiency. Study results and limitations: In common variable immunodeficiency, TCR beta chains reportedly carried fewer deletions and N-nucleotide insertions.

Germline loops: CDR1 MNHNS, CDR2 SASEGT. The CDR3 runs to 12 residues. This clone came up many times. Antigen specificity is unknown. The read stops 3 residues short of the end of the CDR3; the missing end is completed from the germline J gene. The data were produced by immunoSEQ multiplex PCR, yet TCRdb's version contains in-frame clones alone and is incomplete. Sampling found around 33,000 clones, none seen once. Sequences were obtained from peripheral blood mononuclear cells. This clonotype was sampled from a human donor with common variable immunodeficiency. The V and J genes are TRBV6-1 and TRBJ1-1; D not certain. This CDR3 is CASSDSGRRAFF. CDR3 bases read: TGTGCCAGCAGTGACAGTGGCAGGAGA.